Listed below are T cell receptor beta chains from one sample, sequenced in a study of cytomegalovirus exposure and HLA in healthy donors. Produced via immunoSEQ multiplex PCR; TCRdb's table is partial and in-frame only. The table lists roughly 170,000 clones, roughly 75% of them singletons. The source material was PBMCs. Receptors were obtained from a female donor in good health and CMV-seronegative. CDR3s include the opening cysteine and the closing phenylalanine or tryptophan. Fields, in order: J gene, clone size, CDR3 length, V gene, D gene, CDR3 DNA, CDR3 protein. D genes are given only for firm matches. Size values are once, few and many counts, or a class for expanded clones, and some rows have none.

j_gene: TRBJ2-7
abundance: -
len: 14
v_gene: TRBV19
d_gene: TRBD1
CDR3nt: TGTGCCAGTAGCCCCTCGGGACAGTCCTACGAGCAGTACTTC
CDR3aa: CASSPSGQSYEQYF

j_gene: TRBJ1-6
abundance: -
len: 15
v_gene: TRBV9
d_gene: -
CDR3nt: TGTGCCAGCAGTCCCCTTGACAGGAGGAATTCGCCCCTCCACTTT
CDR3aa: CASSPLDRRNSPLHF

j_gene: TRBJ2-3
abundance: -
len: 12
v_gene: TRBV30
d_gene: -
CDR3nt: TGTGCCTGGGGGGCCCGGGTGGATACGCAGTATTTT
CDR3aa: CAWGARVDTQYF

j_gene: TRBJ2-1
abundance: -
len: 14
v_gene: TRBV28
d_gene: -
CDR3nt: TGTGCCTCCAAAGGCTGGAGCTCCTACAATGAGCAGTTCTTC
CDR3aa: CASKGWSSYNEQFF

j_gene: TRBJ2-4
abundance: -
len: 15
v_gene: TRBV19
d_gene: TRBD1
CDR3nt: TGTGCCAGTACCCCCCGGGACAGGGGTAAAAACATTCAGTACTTC
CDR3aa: CASTPRDRGKNIQYF

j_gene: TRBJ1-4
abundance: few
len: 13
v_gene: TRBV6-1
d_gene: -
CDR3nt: TGTGCCACCTCACAGGGCACTAATGAAAAACTGTTTTTT
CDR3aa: CATSQGTNEKLFF

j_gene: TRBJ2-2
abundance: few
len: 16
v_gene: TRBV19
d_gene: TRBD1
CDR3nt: TGTGCCAGTAGTGCCTCCGGGACAGCCTTATCTAGGGAGCTGTTTTTT
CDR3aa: CASSASGTALSRELFF

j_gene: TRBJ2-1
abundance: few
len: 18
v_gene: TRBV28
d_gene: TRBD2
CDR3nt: TGTGCCAGCAGTTTTCTAGCGGGAGGGCCTCTCGCTTACAATGAGCAGTTCTTC
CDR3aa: CASSFLAGGPLAYNEQFF

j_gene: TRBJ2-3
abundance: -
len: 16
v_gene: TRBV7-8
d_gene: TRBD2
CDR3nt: TGTGCCAGCAGCTCGCCCCTAGCGGGCCACACAGATACGCAGTATTTT
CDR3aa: CASSSPLAGHTDTQYF

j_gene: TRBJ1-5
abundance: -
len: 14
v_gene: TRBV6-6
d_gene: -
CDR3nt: TGTGCCAGCACCCTCTCAGGGTTTCAGCAGCCCCAGCATTTT
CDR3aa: CASTLSGFQQPQHF

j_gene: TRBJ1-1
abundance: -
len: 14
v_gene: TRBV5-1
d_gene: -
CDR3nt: TGCGCCAGCAGCTTGGGATCAGATAACACTGAAGCTTTCTTT
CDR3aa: CASSLGSDNTEAFF

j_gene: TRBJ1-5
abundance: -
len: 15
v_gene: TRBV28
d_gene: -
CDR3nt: TGTGCCACCGCCGGACTCCACAGGGGCAATCAGCCCCAGCATTTT
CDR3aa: CATAGLHRGNQPQHF

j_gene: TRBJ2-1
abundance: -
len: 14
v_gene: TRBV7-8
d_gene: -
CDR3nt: TGTGCCAGCAGCCCAGACAGCTCCTACAATGAGCAGTTCTTC
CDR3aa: CASSPDSSYNEQFF

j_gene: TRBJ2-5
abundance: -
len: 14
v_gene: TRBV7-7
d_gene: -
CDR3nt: TGTGCTAGCAGCCGTAGGGGGGGGCTAGAGACCCAGTACTTC
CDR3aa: CASSRRGGLETQYF

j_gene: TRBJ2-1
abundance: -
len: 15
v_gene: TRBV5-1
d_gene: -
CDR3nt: TGCGCCAGCAACTTGGGGGGAGTCTCCTACAATGAGCAGTTCTTC
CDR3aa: CASNLGGVSYNEQFF

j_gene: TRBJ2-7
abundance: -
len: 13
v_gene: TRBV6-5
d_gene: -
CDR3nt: TGTGCCAGCAGTTTAGCATCGGGTTACGAGCAGTACTTC
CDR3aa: CASSLASGYEQYF

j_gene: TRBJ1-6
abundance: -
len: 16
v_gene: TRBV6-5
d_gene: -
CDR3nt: TGTGCCAGCAGTTACGGAGGCAGAAACTATAATTCACCCCTCCACTTT
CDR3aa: CASSYGGRNYNSPLHF

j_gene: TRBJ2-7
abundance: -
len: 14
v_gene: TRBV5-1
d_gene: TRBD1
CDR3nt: TGCGCCAGCAGCTTCAGGGGGCAGGTTAACGAGCAGTACTTC
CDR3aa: CASSFRGQVNEQYF

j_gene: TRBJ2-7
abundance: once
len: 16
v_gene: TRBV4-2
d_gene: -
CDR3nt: TGTGCCAGCAGCCAAGGAGCTTTAGCGGCTACCTACGAGCAGTACTTC
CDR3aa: CASSQGALAATYEQYF

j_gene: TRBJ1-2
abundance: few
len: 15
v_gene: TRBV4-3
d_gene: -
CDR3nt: TGCGCCAGCAGCCAAGAAGGGGTTCCACACTATGGCTACACCTTC
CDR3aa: CASSQEGVPHYGYTF

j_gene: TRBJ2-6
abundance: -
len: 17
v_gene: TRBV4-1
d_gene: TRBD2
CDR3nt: TGCGCCAGCAGCCATACGGGGACTAGCTCTGGGGCCAACGTCCTGACTTTC
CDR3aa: CASSHTGTSSGANVLTF

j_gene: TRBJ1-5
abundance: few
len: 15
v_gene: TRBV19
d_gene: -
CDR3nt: TGTGCCAGTAGTATAGATCGAGCGGGTAATCAGCCCCAGCATTTT
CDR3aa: CASSIDRAGNQPQHF

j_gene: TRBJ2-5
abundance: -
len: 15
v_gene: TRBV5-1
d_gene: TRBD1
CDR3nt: TGCGCCAGCGGCTTAAGGGACAGGGAGGCGGAGACCCAGTACTTC
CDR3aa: CASGLRDREAETQYF

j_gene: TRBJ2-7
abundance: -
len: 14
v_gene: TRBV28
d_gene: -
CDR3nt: TGTGCCAGCACCGCAGGGGCGAACACCTACGAGCAGTACTTC
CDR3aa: CASTAGANTYEQYF

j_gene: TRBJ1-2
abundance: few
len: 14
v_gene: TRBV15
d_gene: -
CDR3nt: TGTGCCACCAGCAGAGGGAACGGGAACTATGGCTACACCTTC
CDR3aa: CATSRGNGNYGYTF

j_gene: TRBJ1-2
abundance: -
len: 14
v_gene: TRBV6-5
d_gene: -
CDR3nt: TGTGCCAGCAGCCGAGACCCTCGGGTCTATGGCTACACCTTC
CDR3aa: CASSRDPRVYGYTF

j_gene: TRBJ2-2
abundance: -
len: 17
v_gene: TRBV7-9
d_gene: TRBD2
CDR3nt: TGTGCCAGCAGCTTTGATGGCGGGGGGGCCGAAACCGGGGAGCTGTTTTTT
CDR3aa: CASSFDGGGAETGELFF

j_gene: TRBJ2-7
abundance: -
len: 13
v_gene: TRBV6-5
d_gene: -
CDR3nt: TGTGCCAGCAGTTACTCACAGGGATGGGAGCAGTACTTC
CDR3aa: CASSYSQGWEQYF

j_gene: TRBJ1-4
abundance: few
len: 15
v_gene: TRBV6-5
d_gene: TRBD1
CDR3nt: TGTGCCAGCCGCTGGGGGAGGCAGGGGGACGAAAAACTGTTTTTT
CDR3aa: CASRWGRQGDEKLFF

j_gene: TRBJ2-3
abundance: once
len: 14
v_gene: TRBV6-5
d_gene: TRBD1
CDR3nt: TGTGCCAGCAGTTACGCGACAGGGGGAGATACGCAGTATTTT
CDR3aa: CASSYATGGDTQYF

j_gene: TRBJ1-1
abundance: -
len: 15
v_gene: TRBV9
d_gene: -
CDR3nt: TGTGCCAGCAGCGTAGTTGCAGGGTGGGTCACTGAAGCTTTCTTT
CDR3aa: CASSVVAGWVTEAFF

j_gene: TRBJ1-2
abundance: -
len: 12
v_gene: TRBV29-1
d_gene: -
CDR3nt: TGCAGCGTTGAAGAAAGTGAGAACGGCTACACCTTC
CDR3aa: CSVEESENGYTF

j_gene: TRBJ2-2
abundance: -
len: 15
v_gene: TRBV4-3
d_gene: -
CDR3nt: TGCGCCAGCAGAGGCGAGGCTCAATCGGTCGGGGAGCTGTTTTTT
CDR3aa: CASRGEAQSVGELFF

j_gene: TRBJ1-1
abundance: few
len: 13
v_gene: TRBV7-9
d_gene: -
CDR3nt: TGTGCCAGCAGCGCTCAGATGAACACTGAAGCTTTCTTT
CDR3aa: CASSAQMNTEAFF

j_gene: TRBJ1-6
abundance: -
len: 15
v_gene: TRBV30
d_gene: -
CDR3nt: TGTGCCTGGAGTGGGCTTTGGGGGCGCGAGTCACCCCTCCACTTT
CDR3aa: CAWSGLWGRESPLHF

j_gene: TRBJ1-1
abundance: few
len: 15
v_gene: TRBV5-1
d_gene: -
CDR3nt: TGCGCCAGCAGCTTGTACGGGCTCGGACAGATTAAAGCTTTCTTT
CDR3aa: CASSLYGLGQIKAFF

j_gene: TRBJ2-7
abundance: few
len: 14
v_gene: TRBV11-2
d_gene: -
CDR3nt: TGTGCCAGCCGCCACCGGCTACAGGGTGACGAGCAGTACTTC
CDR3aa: CASRHRLQGDEQYF

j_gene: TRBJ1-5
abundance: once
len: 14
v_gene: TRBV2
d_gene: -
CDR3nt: TGTGCCAGCAGGTTTGTCATGAGGGATCAGCCCCAGCATTTT
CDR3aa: CASRFVMRDQPQHF

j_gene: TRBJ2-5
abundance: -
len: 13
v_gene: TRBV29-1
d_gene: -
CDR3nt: TGCAGCGTTGATCGGGGGAACCAAGAGACCCAGTACTTC
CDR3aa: CSVDRGNQETQYF

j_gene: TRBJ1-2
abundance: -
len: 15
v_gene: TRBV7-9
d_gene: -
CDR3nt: TGTGCCAGCAGCTTAGCGCCGGGAGGGGACTATGGCTACACCTTC
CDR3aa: CASSLAPGGDYGYTF

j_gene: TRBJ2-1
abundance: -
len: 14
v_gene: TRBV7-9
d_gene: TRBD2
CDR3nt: TGTGCCAGCAGCGCCCCTAGCGGGGTCAATGAGCAGTTCTTC
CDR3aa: CASSAPSGVNEQFF

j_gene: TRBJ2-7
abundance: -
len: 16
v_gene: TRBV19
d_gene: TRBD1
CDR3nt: TGTGCCAGTAGTATAGAGTTGGACAGGACGAAGTACGAGCAGTACTTC
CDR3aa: CASSIELDRTKYEQYF

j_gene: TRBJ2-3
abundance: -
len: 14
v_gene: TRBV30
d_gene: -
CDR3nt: TGTGCCTGGTCTACAGGGCCTAGCACAGATACGCAGTATTTT
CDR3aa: CAWSTGPSTDTQYF

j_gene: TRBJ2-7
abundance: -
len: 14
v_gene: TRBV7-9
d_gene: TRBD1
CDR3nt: TGTGCCAGCAGCTTCGGGACAGGGTCCTACGAGCAGTACTTC
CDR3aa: CASSFGTGSYEQYF

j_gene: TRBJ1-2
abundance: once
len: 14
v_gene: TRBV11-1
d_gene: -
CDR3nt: TGTGCCAGCAGCCCCGGGACAAAGAACTATGGCTACACCTTC
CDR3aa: CASSPGTKNYGYTF

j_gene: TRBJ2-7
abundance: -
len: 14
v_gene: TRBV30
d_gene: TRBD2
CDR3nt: TGTGCCTGGAGTGTTGGCGGGGGTACATACGAGCAGTACTTC
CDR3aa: CAWSVGGGTYEQYF

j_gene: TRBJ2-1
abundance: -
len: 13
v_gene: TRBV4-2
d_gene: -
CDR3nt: TGTGCCAGCAGCCAATACACAGAAAATGAGCAGTTCTTC
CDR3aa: CASSQYTENEQFF

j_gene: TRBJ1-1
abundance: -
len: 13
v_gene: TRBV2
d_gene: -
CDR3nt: TGTGCCAGCAGTGAATCCCCGAGGACTGAAGCTTTCTTT
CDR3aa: CASSESPRTEAFF

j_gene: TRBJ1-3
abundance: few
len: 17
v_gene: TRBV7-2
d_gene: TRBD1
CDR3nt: TGTGCCAGCAGCCAGGGGGCAATCAGGGGGCCTGGAAACACCATATATTTT
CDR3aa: CASSQGAIRGPGNTIYF

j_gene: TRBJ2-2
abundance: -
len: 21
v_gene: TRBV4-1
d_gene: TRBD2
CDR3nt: TGCGCCAGCAGCCGCATCGTTATACTAGCGGGAGGCAGGACGGGCACCGGGGAGCTGTTTTTT
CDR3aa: CASSRIVILAGGRTGTGELFF

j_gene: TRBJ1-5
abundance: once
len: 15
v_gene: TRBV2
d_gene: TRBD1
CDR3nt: TGTGCCAGCAGTGCTGGCGCAGGGGGGCTTCAGCCCCAGCATTTT
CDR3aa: CASSAGAGGLQPQHF

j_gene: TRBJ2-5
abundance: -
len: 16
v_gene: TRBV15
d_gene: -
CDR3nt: TGTGCCACCAGTCCTCTCCAGGGGCAGCCCCAAGAGACCCAGTACTTC
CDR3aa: CATSPLQGQPQETQYF

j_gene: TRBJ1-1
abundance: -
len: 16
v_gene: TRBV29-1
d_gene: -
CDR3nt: TGCAGCGTTGAGGCGGGCACGGGGGAGGAGAACACTGAAGCTTTCTTT
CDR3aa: CSVEAGTGEENTEAFF

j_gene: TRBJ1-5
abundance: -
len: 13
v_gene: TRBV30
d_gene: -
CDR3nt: TGTGCCTGGAATGCAGGGAACAATCAGCCCCAGCATTTT
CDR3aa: CAWNAGNNQPQHF

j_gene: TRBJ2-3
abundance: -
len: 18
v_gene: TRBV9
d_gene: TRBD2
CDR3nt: TGTGCCAGCAGCGTAGTTCGTAGTCCTAGCGGGCCACCAGATACGCAGTATTTT
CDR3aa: CASSVVRSPSGPPDTQYF

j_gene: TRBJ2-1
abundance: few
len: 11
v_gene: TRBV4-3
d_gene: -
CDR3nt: TGCGCCAGCAGCCACCGGGGAGCGCAGTTCTTC
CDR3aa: CASSHRGAQFF

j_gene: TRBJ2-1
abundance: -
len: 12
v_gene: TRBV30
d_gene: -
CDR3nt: TGTGCCTGGACCGTGGGGGGGCGCGAGCAGTTCTTC
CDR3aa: CAWTVGGREQFF

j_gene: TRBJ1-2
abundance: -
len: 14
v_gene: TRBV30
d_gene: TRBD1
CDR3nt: TGTGCCTGGAGTTTGACAGGGGGCGGTTTTGGCTACACCTTC
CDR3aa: CAWSLTGGGFGYTF